This section outlines one T cell receptor beta chain sequence together with its context. The protocol was immunoSEQ multiplex PCR, while the TCRdb copy is restricted to in-frame clones and leaves out a portion. The sample carries approximately 110,000 clones, about nine tenths recorded once. The data stem from a study of T cell changes during pregnancy in multiple sclerosis. The germline V and J ends were trimmed by 0 bases and 2 bases, with 11 bases remaining between them. Germline V gives CDR1 GTSNPN, CDR2 SVGIG (reference sequence). The length of the CDR3 is 15 residues. The V gene is TRBV30, the J gene TRBJ1-3, with unresolved D. The source is a female donor with multiple sclerosis, enrolled in a pregnancy study. The input for sequencing was peripheral blood, taken after pregnancy. Here the CDR3 DNA reads TGTGCCTGGAGTGTTAGAAGGAGCGCTGGAAACACCATATATTTT. Protein: CAWSVRRSAGNTIYF.